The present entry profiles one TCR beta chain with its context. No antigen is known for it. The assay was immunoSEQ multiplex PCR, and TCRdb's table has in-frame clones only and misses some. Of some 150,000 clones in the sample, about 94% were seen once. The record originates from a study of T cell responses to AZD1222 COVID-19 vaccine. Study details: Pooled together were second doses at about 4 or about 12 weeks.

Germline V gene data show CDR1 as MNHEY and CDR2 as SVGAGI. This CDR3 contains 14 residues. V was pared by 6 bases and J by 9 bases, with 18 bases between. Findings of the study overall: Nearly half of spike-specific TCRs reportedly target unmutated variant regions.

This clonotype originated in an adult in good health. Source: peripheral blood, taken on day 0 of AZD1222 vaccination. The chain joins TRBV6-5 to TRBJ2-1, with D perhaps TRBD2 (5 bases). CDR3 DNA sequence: TGTGCCAGCAGGCTAACTAGTTTAGTCGGTGAGCAGTTCTTC. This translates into CASRLTSLVGEQFF.